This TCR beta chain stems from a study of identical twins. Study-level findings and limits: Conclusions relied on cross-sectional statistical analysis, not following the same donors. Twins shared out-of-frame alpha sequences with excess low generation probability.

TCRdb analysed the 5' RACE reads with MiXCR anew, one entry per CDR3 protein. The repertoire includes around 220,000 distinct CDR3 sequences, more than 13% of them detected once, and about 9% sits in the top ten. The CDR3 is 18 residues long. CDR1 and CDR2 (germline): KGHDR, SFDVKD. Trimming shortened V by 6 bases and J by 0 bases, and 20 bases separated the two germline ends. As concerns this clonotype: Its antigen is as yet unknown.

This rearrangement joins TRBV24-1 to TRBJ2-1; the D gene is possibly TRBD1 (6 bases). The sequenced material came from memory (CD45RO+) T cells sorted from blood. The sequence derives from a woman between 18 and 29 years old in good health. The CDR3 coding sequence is TGTGCCACCAGTAGCCCATGGGGCAGGGGCGACTCCTACAATGAGCAGTTCTTC. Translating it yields CATSSPWGRGDSYNEQFF.